Listed below are T cell receptor beta chains from one sample, sequenced in a study of blood T cell repertoires in COVID-19. Generated by immunoSEQ multiplex PCR, the TCRdb table keeps only in-frame clones and is missing some. The data contain around 280,000 clones, around four fifths of them singletons. Sequenced material: peripheral blood. The receptors stem from a woman aged 50 to 60 with active or convalescent COVID-19. CDR3s include the opening cysteine and the closing phenylalanine or tryptophan. The D gene is left open where the match is weak. Clone size is stated in some rows and not others, as once, few, many or a class when expanded.

clone_size,v_call,d_call,j_call,cdr3_aa,cdr3_nt
few,TRBV5-1,TRBD1,TRBJ1-3,CASRGRGPGNTIYF,TGCGCCAGCAGGGGCAGGGGGCCTGGAAACACCATATATTTT
NA,TRBV7-9,NA,TRBJ2-7,CASSLATFGRGYEQYF,TGTGCCAGCAGCTTGGCCACCTTTGGGCGAGGGTACGAGCAGTACTTC
NA,TRBV5-1,NA,TRBJ1-3,CASSPRQSSIPGNTIYF,TGCGCCAGCAGCCCAAGACAGTCAAGTATACCTGGAAACACCATATATTTT
NA,TRBV11-2,NA,TRBJ1-1,CASSSEGNTEAFF,TGTGCCAGCAGCTCGGAGGGGAACACTGAAGCTTTCTTT
NA,TRBV6-6,TRBD2,TRBJ2-4,CASTDGAGGGNIQYF,TGTGCCAGCACCGACGGAGCGGGAGGGGGAAACATTCAGTACTTC
NA,TRBV5-1,TRBD1,TRBJ1-1,CASSFGTGANTEAFF,TGCGCCAGCAGCTTCGGGACAGGGGCCAACACTGAAGCTTTCTTT
NA,TRBV6-5,TRBD1,TRBJ1-5,CASSFQGDNQPQHF,TGTGCCAGCAGTTTCCAGGGGGACAATCAGCCCCAGCATTTT
NA,TRBV15,TRBD1,TRBJ1-1,CATTWTGGTEAFF,TGTGCCACCACCTGGACAGGGGGCACTGAAGCTTTCTTT
NA,TRBV5-6,TRBD1,TRBJ1-5,CASSANRGRVSNQPQHF,TGTGCCAGCAGCGCGAACAGGGGGCGCGTAAGCAATCAGCCCCAGCATTTT
NA,TRBV2,NA,TRBJ2-4,CASSESHYRSLAKNIQYF,TGTGCCAGCAGTGAGAGCCACTACAGGTCCCTAGCCAAAAACATTCAGTACTTC
once,TRBV7-2,NA,TRBJ2-7,CASSPRPEGEQYF,TGTGCCAGCAGCCCCCGACCGGAGGGGGAGCAGTACTTC
NA,TRBV7-9,TRBD1,TRBJ1-5,CASSLAIGTANQPQHF,TGTGCCAGCAGCTTAGCCATCGGGACAGCCAATCAGCCCCAGCATTTT